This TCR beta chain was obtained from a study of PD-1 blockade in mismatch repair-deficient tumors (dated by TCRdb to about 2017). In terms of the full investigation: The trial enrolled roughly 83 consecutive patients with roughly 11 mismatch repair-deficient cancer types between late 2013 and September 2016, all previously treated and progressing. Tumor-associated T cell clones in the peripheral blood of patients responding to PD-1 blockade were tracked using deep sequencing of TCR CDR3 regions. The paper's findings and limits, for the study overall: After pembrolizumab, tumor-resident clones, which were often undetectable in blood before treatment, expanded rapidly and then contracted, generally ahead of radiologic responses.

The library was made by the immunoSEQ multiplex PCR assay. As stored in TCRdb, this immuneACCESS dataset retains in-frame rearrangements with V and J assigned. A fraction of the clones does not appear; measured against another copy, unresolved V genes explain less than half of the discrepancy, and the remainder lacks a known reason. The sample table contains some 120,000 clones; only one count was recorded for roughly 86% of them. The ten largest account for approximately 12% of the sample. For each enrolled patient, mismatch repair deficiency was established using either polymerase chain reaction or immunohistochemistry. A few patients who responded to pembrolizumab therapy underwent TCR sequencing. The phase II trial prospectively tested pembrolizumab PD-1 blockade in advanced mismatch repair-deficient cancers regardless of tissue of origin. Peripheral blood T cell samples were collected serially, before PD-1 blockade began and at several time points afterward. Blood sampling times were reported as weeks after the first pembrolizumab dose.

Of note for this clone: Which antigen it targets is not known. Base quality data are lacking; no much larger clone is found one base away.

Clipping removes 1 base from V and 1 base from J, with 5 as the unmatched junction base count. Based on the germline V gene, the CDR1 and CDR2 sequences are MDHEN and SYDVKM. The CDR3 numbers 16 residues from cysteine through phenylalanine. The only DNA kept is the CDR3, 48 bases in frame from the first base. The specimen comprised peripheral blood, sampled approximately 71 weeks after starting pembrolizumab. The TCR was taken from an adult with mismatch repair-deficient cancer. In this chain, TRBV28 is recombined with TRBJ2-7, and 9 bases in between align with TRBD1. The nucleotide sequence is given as TGTGCCAGCAGTTTATTGACCGACAGGGGGTCCTACGAGCAGTACTTC. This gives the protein CASSLLTDRGSYEQYF.